One and the same sample provided the 10 T cell receptor beta chains below, sequenced in a study of blood T cell repertoires in COVID-19 (dated by TCRdb to the early 2020s). Preparation of the library involved the immunoSEQ multiplex PCR assay. The table was pulled from immuneACCESS by TCRdb, which kept in-frame rearrangements only. Such tables lose some clones; where checked, under half of the loss comes from unresolved V genes, and the rest has no known cause. In all, the sample holds about 100,000 clones, and almost 90% of those were seen once. About 1.5% of the sample is in the top ten clones. The sample taken for sequencing was peripheral blood. All receptors come from a human donor with active COVID-19. The donor label of this sample is uncertain.

The rearrangement links TRBV9 to TRBJ2-5; 7 bases align to TRBD1. Germline CDR1 and CDR2: SGDLS and YYNGEE. Trimming at V came to 0 bases and at J to 5 bases, leaving 4 bases not matched to a gene. This CDR3 has 14 amino acids. Written as DNA, the CDR3 is TGTGCCAGCAGCGTAGGACAGGGTGGGGAGACCCAGTACTTC. Translated, it gives CASSVGQGGETQYF.

This sequence joins TRBV7-2 and TRBJ1-3; D unclear. The CDR3 runs to 13 residues. Germline CDR1 and CDR2: SGHTA and FQGNSA. V dropped 1 base and J dropped 6 bases, with 7 bases sitting between them. DNA of the CDR3: TGTGCCAGCAGCTTAGATGGCTTAAACACCATATATTTT. It encodes CASSLDGLNTIYF.

This chain links TRBV11-2 with TRBJ2-7; unclear D gene. The V end was cut by 9 bases, the J end by 8 bases, with 20 bases between. The CDR3 sequence is 13 residues long. Looked up from germline, CDR1 is SGHAT and CDR2 is FQNNGV. This CDR3 reads CASQIVGAFQQYF. The DNA of the CDR3 is TGTGCCAGTCAAATAGTGGGCGCGTTCCAGCAGTACTTC.

The V gene is TRBV12-5, the J gene TRBJ2-2, with 10 bases fitting TRBD2. The CDR3 has 17 residues. CDR1 and CDR2 from the germline V gene are LGHNT and FRNRAP. Trimming took 2 bases from V and 2 from J; bases not matched to a gene: 5. CDR3 nucleotides: TGTGCTAGTGGTTTGATGGGACTAGCGTCCAACACCGGGGAGCTGTTTTTT. This translates into CASGLMGLASNTGELFF.

The table lists this clone with a count of one. This CDR3 reads CASSESGRYEQYF. The CDR3 DNA reads TGTGCCAGCAGTGAGTCAGGGAGGTACGAGCAGTACTTC. J is TRBJ2-7 and V is TRBV2; possibly TRBD2 for D (6 bases). The V and J ends lost 3 bases and 4 bases respectively, with 10 bases between them. The germline V gene encodes CDR1 SNHLY and CDR2 FYNNEI. This CDR3 is built from 13 residues.

The V gene is TRBV14, the J gene TRBJ2-7; D remains unclear. In germline, CDR1 is SGHDN, CDR2 FVKESK. CDR3 length equals 13 residues. The V end was cut by 4 bases, the J end by 0 bases, with 7 bases between. The CDR3 nucleotides read TGTGCCAGCAGCCTCGGCGGCTCCTACGAGCAGTACTTC. This translates into CASSLGGSYEQYF.

The rearrangement links TRBV4-3 to TRBJ2-2; 7 positions match TRBD1. The CDR3 has 16 amino acids. The V and J ends lost 2 bases and 5 bases, in that order; junction bases with no gene match: 8. The germline CDR1 and CDR2 sequences are LGHNA and YSLEER. The CDR3 nucleotides read TGCGCCAGCAGCCAAACGACAGGGACCGATACCGGGGAGCTGTTTTTT. Translating gives CASSQTTGTDTGELFF.

V gene TRBV9 combines with J gene TRBJ2-1, with D perhaps TRBD1 (6 bases). CDR1 is SGDLS, CDR2 YYNGEE, per germline. V lost 3 bases, J lost 2 bases, and 15 bases lay in between. This CDR3 is 16 amino acids long. Written as DNA, the CDR3 is TGTGCCAGCAGCGATCGGCCCGGGACACCCTACAATGAGCAGTTCTTC. This codes for CASSDRPGTPYNEQFF.

This clone was recorded once. The genes are TRBV18 and TRBJ1-2; 7 positions match TRBD1. Trimming cost V 8 bases and J 6 bases; bases outside gene matches: 9. Germline V CDR1 and CDR2: KGHSH, LQKENI. The length of the CDR3 is 13 residues. CDR3 DNA sequence: TGTGCCAGCCAAGCTACAGGGGAAGATGGCTACACCTTC. This codes for CASQATGEDGYTF.

The gene calls are TRBV2 and TRBJ1-5; 9 nucleotides match TRBD1. CDR1 and CDR2 (germline): SNHLY, FYNNEI. The CDR3 sequence is 14 residues long. Unmatched junction bases numbered 5, after V lost 7 bases and J lost 4 bases. The CDR3 spells CASNRGQGNQPQHF. The CDR3 DNA follows: TGTGCCAGCAATCGGGGACAGGGAAATCAGCCCCAGCATTTT.